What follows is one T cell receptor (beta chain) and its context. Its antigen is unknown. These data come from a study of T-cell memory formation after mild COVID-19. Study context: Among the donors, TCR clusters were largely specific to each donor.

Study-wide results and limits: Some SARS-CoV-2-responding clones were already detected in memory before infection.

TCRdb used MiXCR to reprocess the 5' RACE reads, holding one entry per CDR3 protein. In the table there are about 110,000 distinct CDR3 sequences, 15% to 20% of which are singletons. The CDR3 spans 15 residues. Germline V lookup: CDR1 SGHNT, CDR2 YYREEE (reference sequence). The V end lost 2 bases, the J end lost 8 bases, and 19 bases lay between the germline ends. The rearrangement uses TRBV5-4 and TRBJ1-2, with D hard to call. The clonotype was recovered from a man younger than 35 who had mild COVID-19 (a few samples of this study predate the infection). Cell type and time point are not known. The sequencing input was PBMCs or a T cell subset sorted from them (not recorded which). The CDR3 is CASSFVEVPVGGYTF. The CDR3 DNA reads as TGTGCCAGCAGCTTCGTCGAAGTACCGGTCGGAGGCTACACCTTC. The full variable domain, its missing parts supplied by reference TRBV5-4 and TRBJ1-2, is ETGVTQSPTHLIKTRGQQVTLRCSSQSGHNTVSWYQQALGQGPQFIFQYYREEENGRGNFPPRFSGLQFPNYSSELNVNALELDDSALYLCASSFVEVPVGGYTFGSGTRLTVV.